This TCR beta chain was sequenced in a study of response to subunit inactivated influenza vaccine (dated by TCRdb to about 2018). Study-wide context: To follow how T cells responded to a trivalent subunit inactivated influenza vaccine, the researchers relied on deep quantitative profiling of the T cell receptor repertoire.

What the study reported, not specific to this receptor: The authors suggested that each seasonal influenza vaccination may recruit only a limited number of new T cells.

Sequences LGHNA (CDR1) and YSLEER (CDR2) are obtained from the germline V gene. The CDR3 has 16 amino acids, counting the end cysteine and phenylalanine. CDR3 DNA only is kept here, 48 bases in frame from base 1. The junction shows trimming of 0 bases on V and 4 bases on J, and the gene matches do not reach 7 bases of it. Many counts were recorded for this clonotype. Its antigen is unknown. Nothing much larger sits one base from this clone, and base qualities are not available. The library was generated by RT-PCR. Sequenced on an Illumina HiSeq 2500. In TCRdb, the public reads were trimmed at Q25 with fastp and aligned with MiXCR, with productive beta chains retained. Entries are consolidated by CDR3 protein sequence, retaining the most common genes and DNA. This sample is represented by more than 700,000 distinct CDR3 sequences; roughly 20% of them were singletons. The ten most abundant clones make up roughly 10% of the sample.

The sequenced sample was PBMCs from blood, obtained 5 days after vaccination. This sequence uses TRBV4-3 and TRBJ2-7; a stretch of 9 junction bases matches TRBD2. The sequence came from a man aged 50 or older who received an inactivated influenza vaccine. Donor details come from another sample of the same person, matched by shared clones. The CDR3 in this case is CASSQDSRLAGYEQYF. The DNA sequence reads TGCGCCAGCAGCCAAGATAGTCGGCTAGCGGGGTACGAGCAGTACTTC.